The clone carrying this TCR beta chain was seen a single time. This record comes from a study of blood T cells in healthy people across ages. Trimming took 1 base from V and 3 from J; bases not matched to a gene: 5. This CDR3 has 15 residues. CDR1 and CDR2 from the germline V gene are LGHDT and YNNKEL (reference sequence). Then a second PCR, running about 6 to 12 cycles, was carried out with a sample-barcoded 5' primer and a J-beta primer mix. All cDNA molecules were each tagged by a template-switch adaptor with 12 random nucleotides. TCRdb reprocessed the 5' RACE reads with MiXCR, giving one entry per CDR3 protein. Altogether approximately 820,000 distinct CDR3 sequences are present, 40% to 50% being singletons, with the ten largest covering roughly 19%.

The TCR comes from a man aged 55 to 70 in good health. Material for sequencing was blood. V gene TRBV3-1 combines with J gene TRBJ2-7; TRBD2 agrees at 8 bases. The CDR3 coding sequence is TGTGCCAGCAGCCAAGGGATAGCGGGGCTCTACGAGCAGTACTTC. Its translation: CASSQGIAGLYEQYF.